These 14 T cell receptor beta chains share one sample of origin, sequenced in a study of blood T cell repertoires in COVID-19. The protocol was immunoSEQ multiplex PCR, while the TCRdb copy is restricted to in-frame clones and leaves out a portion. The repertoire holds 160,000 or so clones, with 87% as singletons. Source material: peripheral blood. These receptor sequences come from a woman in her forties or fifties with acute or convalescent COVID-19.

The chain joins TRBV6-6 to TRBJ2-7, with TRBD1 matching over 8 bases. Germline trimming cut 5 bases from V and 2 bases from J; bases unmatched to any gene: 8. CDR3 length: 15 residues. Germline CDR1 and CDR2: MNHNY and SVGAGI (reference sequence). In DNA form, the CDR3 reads TGTGCCAGCAGTCCGACAGGGGTGAAAGCCTACGAGCAGTACTTC. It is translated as CASSPTGVKAYEQYF.

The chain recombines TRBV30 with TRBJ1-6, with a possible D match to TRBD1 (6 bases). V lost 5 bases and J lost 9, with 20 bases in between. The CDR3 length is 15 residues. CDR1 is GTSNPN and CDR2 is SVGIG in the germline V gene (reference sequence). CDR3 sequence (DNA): TGTGCCTGGGCCGCGGGTACAGGGCCCGGTTCACCCCTCCACTTT. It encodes CAWAAGTGPGSPLHF.

The CDR3 loop reads CASSDRQGTDTQYF. CDR3 sequence (DNA): TGTGCCAGCAGCGATCGACAGGGCACAGATACGCAGTATTTT. The genes are TRBV11-2 and TRBJ2-3, with a tentative D call TRBD1 (6 bases). Germline assignment: CDR1 SGHAT and CDR2 FQNNGV. This CDR3 is 14 amino acids long. V shed 5 bases and J shed 1 base, with 10 bases lying between them.

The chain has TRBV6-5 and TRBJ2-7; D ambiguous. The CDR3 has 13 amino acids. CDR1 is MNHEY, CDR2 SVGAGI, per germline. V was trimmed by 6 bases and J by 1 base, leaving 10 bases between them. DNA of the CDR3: TGTGCCAGCAGGTGGGCAGGTTCCTACGAGCAGTACTTC. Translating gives CASRWAGSYEQYF.

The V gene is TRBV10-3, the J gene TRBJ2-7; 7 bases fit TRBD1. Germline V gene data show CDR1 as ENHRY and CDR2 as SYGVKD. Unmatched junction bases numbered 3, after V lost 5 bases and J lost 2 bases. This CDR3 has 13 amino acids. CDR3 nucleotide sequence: TGTGCCATCAGTTCCGGGACAGCCTACGAGCAGTACTTC. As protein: CAISSGTAYEQYF.

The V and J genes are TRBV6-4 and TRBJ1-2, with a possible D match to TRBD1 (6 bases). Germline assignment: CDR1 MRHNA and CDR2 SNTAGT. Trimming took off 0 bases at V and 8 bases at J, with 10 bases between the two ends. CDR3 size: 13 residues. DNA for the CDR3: TGTGCCAGCAGTGACTCGGGGGGGCAAGGCTACACCTTC. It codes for CASSDSGGQGYTF.

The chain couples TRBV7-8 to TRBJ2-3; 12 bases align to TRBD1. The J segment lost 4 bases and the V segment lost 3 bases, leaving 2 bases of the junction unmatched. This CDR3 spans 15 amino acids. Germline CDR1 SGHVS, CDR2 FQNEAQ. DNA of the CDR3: TGTGCCAGCAGCTTGGGACAGGGGGCTTCAGATACGCAGTATTTT. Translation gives CASSLGQGASDTQYF.

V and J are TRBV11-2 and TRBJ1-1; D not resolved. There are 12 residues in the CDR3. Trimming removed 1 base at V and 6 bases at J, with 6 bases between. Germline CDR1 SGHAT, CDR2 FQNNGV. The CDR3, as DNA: TGTGCCAGCAGCTTAGGGAGCCCTGAAGCTTTCTTT. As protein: CASSLGSPEAFF.

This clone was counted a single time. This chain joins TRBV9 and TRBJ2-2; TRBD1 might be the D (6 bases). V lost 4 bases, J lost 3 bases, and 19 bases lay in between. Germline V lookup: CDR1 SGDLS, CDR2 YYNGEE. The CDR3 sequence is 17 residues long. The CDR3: CASSSRGSGIDTGELFF. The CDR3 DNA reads TGTGCCAGCAGCTCAAGGGGGTCTGGAATTGACACCGGGGAGCTGTTTTTT.

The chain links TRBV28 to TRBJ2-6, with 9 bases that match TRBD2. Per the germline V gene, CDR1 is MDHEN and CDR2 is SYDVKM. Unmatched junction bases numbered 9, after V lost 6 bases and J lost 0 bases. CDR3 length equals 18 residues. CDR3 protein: CASSHYGGRVSGANVLTF. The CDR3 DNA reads TGTGCCAGCAGCCATTACGGCGGGAGGGTCTCTGGGGCCAACGTCCTGACTTTC.

The CDR3 bases are TGTGCCAGCAGCGTATGGCTCAATAATTCACCCCTCCACTTT. Translating gives CASSVWLNNSPLHF. V gene TRBV9 combines with J gene TRBJ1-6; D uncertain. Trimming pared 1 base from V and 5 bases from J, leaving 7 bases between. Germline CDR1 SGDLS, CDR2 YYNGEE. This CDR3 region has 14 residues.

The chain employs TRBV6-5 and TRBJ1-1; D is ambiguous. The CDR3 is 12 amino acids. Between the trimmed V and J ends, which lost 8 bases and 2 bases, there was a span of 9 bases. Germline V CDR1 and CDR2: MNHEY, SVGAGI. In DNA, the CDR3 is TGTGCCAGCTCTTCCTTTAACACTGAAGCTTTCTTT. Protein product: CASSSFNTEAFF.

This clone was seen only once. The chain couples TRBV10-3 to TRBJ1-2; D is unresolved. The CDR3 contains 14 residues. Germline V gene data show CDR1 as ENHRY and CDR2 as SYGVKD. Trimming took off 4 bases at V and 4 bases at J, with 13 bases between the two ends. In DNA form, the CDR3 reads TGTGCCATCAGTGTGGGCGGGCGCATCTATGGCTACACCTTC. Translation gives CAISVGGRIYGYTF.

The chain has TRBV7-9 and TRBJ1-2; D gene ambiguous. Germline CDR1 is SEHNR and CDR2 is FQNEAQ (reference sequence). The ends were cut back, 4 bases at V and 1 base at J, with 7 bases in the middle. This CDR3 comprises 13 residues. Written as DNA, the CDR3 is TGTGCCAGCAGCTCGGGAGGTAACTATGGCTACACCTTC. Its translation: CASSSGGNYGYTF.